These 2 T cell receptor beta chains came from one sample sequenced in a study of T-cell reconstitution after alpha-beta-depleted transplantation in children. Unique molecular identifiers were incorporated when the TCRbeta library was constructed. One entry per CDR3 protein, called by TCRdb with MiXCR from the PCR reads. The sample includes 500,000 to 750,000 distinct CDR3 sequences, about an eighth of them seen just once. The sample in question was PBMCs, mostly from graft donor cells, obtained 360 days after TCRalphabeta/CD19-depleted stem cell transplant. The source of these receptors is a male patient younger than 18 who had a stem cell transplant for acute myeloid leukemia, so the T cells may come from the graft donor.

This clonotype was observed at least ten times. V is TRBV20-1 and J is TRBJ2-2; no clear D gene. Germline assignment: CDR1 DFQATT and CDR2 SNEGSKA (reference sequence). V gave up 8 bases and J gave up 3 bases, with 10 bases separating them. The CDR3 totals 12 residues. The CDR3 spells CSPWVYTGELFF. The DNA of the CDR3 is TGCAGTCCTTGGGTTTACACCGGGGAGCTGTTTTTT.

This clonotype occurred many times. This chain uses TRBV30 with TRBJ2-7; no clear D. The CDR3 sequence is 13 residues long. Trimming pared 4 bases from V and 3 bases from J, leaving 13 bases between. CDR1 and CDR2 from the germline V gene are GTSNPN and SVGIG (reference sequence). The CDR3, as DNA: TGTGCCTGGAAGTTTGGCGGTTACTACGAGCAGTACTTC. Encoded protein: CAWKFGGYYEQYF.